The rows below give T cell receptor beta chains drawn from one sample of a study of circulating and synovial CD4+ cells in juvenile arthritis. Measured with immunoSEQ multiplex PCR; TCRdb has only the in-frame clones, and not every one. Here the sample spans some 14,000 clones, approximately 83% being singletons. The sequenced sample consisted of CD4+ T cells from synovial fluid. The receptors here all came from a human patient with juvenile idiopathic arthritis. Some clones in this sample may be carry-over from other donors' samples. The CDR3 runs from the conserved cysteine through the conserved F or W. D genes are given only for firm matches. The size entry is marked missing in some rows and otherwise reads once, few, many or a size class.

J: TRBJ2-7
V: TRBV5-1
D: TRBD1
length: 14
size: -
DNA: TGCGCCAGCACTCCCGGGACAGGGTCCCACGAGCAGTACTTC
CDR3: CASTPGTGSHEQYF

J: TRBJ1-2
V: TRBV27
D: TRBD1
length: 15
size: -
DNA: TGTGCCAGCAGTCGAACAGGGGGGATCTTCTATGGCTACACCTTC
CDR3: CASSRTGGIFYGYTF

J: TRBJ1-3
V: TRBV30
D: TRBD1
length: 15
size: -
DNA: TGTGCCTGGAGGGACACGGACAGGGGGCGTCACACCATATATTTT
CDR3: CAWRDTDRGRHTIYF

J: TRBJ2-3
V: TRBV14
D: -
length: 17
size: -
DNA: TGTGCCAGCAGCAACAGGGTCAGCAGGGCACACACAGATACGCAGTATTTT
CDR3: CASSNRVSRAHTDTQYF

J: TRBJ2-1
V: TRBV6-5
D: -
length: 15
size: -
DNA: TGTGCCAGCAGTTACGGGGCAACAGGGTTTAATGAGCAGTTCTTC
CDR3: CASSYGATGFNEQFF

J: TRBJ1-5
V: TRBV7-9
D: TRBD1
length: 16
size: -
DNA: TGTGCCAGCAGCAAAGGTACCGGGACAGAGAATCAGCCCCAGCATTTT
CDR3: CASSKGTGTENQPQHF

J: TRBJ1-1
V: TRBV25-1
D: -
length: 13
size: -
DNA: TGTGCCAGCAGTGCAGGGGCAACGGCTGAAGCTTTCTTT
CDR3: CASSAGATAEAFF

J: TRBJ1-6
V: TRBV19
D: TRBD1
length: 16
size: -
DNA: TGTGCCAGTAGTACGCCGGGACAGGGGCTGAATTCACCCCTCCACTTT
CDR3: CASSTPGQGLNSPLHF

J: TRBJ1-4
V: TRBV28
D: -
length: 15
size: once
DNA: TGTGCCAGCAACTCGGCGGGGATACCTAATGAAAAACTGTTTTTT
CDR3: CASNSAGIPNEKLFF

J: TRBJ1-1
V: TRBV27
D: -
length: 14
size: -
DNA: TGTGCCAGCAGACGGCAGGGTTCTGGCACTGAAGCTTTCTTT
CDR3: CASRRQGSGTEAFF

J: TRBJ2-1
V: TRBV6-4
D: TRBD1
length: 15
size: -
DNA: TGTGCCAGCAGTGACTCAGGACAGGGGAGTGATGAGCAGTTCTTC
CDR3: CASSDSGQGSDEQFF

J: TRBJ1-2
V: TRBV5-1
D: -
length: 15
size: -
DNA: TGCGCCAGCAGCTTGGGTTACGACCGGGGCTATGGCTACACCTTC
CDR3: CASSLGYDRGYGYTF

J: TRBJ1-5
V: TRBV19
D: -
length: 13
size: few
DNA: TGTGCCAGTAGCCCCGGGGGCAATCAGCCCCAGCATTTT
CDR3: CASSPGGNQPQHF

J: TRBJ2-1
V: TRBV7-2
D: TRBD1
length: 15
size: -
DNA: TGTGCCAGCAGCCCGGGGACAGGGAACCACAATGAGCAGTTCTTC
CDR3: CASSPGTGNHNEQFF

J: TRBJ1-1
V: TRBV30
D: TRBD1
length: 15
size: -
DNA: TGTGCCTGGAGTGCCTTGGGACAGACGAACACTGAAGCTTTCTTT
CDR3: CAWSALGQTNTEAFF

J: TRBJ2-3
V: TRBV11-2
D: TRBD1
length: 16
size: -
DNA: TGTGCCAGCAGCTTAGTAGGGGGCTCCCCCACAGATACGCAGTATTTT
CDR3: CASSLVGGSPTDTQYF

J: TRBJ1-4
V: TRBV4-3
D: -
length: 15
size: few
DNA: TGCGCCAGCAGCCAAGATCGGGCAACTAATGAAAAACTGTTTTTT
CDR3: CASSQDRATNEKLFF

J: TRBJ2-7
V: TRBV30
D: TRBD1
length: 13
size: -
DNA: TGTGCCTGGACCCCCGGCCCAGGGGGCGAGCAGTACTTC
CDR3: CAWTPGPGGEQYF

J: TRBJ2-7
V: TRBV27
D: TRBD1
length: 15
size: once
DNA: TGTGCCAGCAGTACCCGCGGGACAGGGAAGGACGAGCAGTACTTC
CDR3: CASSTRGTGKDEQYF

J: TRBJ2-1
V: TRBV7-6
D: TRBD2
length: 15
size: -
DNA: TGTGCCAGCAGCCGAGTAGCGGGGGTGCGGAATGAGCAGTTCTTC
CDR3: CASSRVAGVRNEQFF

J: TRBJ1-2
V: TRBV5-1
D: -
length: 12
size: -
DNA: TGCGCCAGCAGCAACGGGCCTGGAGGCTACGCCTTC
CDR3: CASSNGPGGYAF

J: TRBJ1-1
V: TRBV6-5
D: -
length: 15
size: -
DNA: TGTGCCAGCAGTTACTCGGTGGGGGCGAACACTGAAGCTTTCTTT
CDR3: CASSYSVGANTEAFF

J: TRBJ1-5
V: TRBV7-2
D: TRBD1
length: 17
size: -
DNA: TGTGCCAGCAGCTTAACCGGGACAGAAGGGTTCGGGCAGCCCCAGCATTTT
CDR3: CASSLTGTEGFGQPQHF

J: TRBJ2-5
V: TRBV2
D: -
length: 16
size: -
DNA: TGTGCCAGCAGCTCCCAGTCAAGGGGTACCAAAGAGACCCAGTACTTC
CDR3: CASSSQSRGTKETQYF

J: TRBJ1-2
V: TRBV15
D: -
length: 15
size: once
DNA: TGTGCCACCAGCAGAGATTGGAGAGGGGGCTATGGCTACACCTTC
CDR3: CATSRDWRGGYGYTF

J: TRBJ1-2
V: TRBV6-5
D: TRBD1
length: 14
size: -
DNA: TGTGCCAGCAGTTTCAGGACAGGGAACTATGGCTACACCTTC
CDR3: CASSFRTGNYGYTF

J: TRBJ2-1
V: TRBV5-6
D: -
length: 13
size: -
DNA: TGTGCCAGCAGCTTGGACAGGGCAAATGAGCAGTTCTTC
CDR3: CASSLDRANEQFF

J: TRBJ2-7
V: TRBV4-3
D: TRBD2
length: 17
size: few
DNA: TGCGCCAGCAGGGGACTAGCGGGAGTTGGGACGAAGTACGAGCAGTACTTC
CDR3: CASRGLAGVGTKYEQYF

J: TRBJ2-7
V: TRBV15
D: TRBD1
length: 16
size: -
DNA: TGTGCCACCAGCAGTGGGGACAGGGTAGGCCCCTACGAGCAGTACTTC
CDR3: CATSSGDRVGPYEQYF

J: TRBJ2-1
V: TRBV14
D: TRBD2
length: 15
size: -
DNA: TGTGCCAGCAGCCGATTGGCGACTAGCGGGGGGCGGGAGTTCTTC
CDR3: CASSRLATSGGREFF